This is a list of T cell receptor beta chains from one sample in a study of blood T cell repertoires in COVID-19. Sequencing was performed with immunoSEQ multiplex PCR; in TCRdb, only in-frame clones are kept and a portion is missing. Of around 250,000 clones listed, approximately 83% are singletons. The specimen was PBMCs or T cells enriched from blood (not recorded which). The source is a woman in her 50s who had recovered from COVID-19. Each CDR3 is given with its conserved first and last residue. D genes are given only for firm matches. Some rows mark clone size as missing; the rest say once, few, many or name a class of expanded clone.

TRBD1,TRBV28,TRBJ1-1,.,TGTGCCAGCAGTTTGACAGGGACCACTGAAGCTTTCTTT,CASSLTGTTEAFF
TRBD1,TRBV19,TRBJ1-5,.,TGTGCCAGTTGCACAGGGGAGAGCAATCAGCCCCAGCATTTT,CASCTGESNQPQHF
.,TRBV5-5,TRBJ1-2,many,TGTGCCAGCAGCTTTGGGCAGAACTATGGCTACACCTTC,CASSFGQNYGYTF
.,TRBV28,TRBJ1-5,.,TGTGCCAGCAGTTTTCTCCAGGGCGGCAATCAGCCCCAGCATTTT,CASSFLQGGNQPQHF
.,TRBV30,TRBJ1-1,.,TGTGCCTGGAGTGTACGATCGTGGGCAGGGAACACTGAAGCTTTCTTT,CAWSVRSWAGNTEAFF
TRBD1,TRBV15,TRBJ1-1,.,TGTGCCACCAGTCCGGTGGGGCAGGGGGAGGCTTTCTTT,CATSPVGQGEAFF
.,TRBV5-6,TRBJ1-1,once,TGTGCCAGCAGCTTGGGCGGCCCTCTAATGAACACTGAAGCTTTCTTT,CASSLGGPLMNTEAFF
.,TRBV5-1,TRBJ2-2,.,TGCGCCAGCAGCATGGACTCGAACACCGGGGAGCTGTTTTTT,CASSMDSNTGELFF
TRBD2,TRBV5-1,TRBJ2-3,.,TGCGCCAGCAGGGGATCGGGACTAGCGGGAGATACGCAGTATTTT,CASRGSGLAGDTQYF
TRBD1,TRBV19,TRBJ1-5,.,TGTGCCAGTAGTAGCCGGACAGGGGCAAACAATCAGCCCCAGCATTTT,CASSSRTGANNQPQHF
.,TRBV24-1,TRBJ2-2,.,TGTGCCACCAGTGATTACGCAGGGATGAACACCGGGGAGCTGTTTTTT,CATSDYAGMNTGELFF
TRBD1,TRBV9,TRBJ1-5,.,TGTGCCAGCAGCGCTGGACAGGGGGCTAATCAGCCCCAGCATTTT,CASSAGQGANQPQHF
TRBD2,TRBV27,TRBJ2-1,.,TGTGCCAGCAGTTTTCTCGAGGGAGCGGGATATGAGCAGTTCTTC,CASSFLEGAGYEQFF
.,TRBV19,TRBJ1-1,once,TGTGCCAGTAGTATAAAGGGGGTGAACACTGAAGCTTTCTTT,CASSIKGVNTEAFF
.,TRBV7-8,TRBJ1-5,.,TGTGCCAGCAGCTTAGAAGGCAGGTTAAGCAATCAGCCCCAGCATTTT,CASSLEGRLSNQPQHF
.,TRBV7-8,TRBJ2-2,.,TGTGCCAGCAGCTTACAGGGCTACACCGGGGAGCTGTTTTTT,CASSLQGYTGELFF
TRBD1,TRBV5-5,TRBJ1-2,.,TGTGCCAGCAGCTTGCTTTCCCAGGGGGCGAACTATGGCTACACCTTC,CASSLLSQGANYGYTF
.,TRBV12-3/TRBV12-4,TRBJ2-7,.,TGTGCCAGCAGTATCAGCTCCTACGAGCAGTACTTC,CASSISSYEQYF
.,TRBV21-1,TRBJ2-1,.,TGTGCCAGCAGCAAAGATGGTGGCAGGCAAGCGGACAATGAGCAGTTCTTC,CASSKDGGRQADNEQFF
TRBD1,TRBV7-2,TRBJ2-1,once,TGTGCCAGCAGCCACGGACAGGGTCTAGATGAGCAGTTCTTC,CASSHGQGLDEQFF
TRBD2,TRBV3-1/TRBV3-2,TRBJ2-2,.,TGTGCCAGCAGCCAAGGGACTAGCGGGAGAGCGAACACCGGGGAGCTGTTTTTT,CASSQGTSGRANTGELFF
.,TRBV6-1,TRBJ2-2,.,TGTGCCAGCAGTGAAGGGCGGACCGGGGAGCTGTTTTTT,CASSEGRTGELFF
.,TRBV11-2,TRBJ2-1,.,TGTGCCAGCAGCCCTCTAACGGAGGGGTACAATGAGCAGTTCTTC,CASSPLTEGYNEQFF